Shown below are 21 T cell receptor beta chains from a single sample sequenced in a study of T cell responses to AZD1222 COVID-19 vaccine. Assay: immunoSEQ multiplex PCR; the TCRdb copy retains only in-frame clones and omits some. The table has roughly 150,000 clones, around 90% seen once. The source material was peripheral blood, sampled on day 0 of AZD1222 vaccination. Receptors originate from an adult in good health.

The CDR3 is CASSPGPGHYEQYF. CDR3 nucleotides: TGTGCCAGCAGCCCGGGACCCGGGCACTACGAGCAGTACTTC. The J gene is TRBJ2-7, the V gene TRBV14; D may be TRBD1 or TRBD2 (5 bases each). Trimming stripped 4 bases from V and 3 bases from J, with 13 bases between. CDR1 and CDR2 (germline): SGHDN, FVKESK. The CDR3 is 14 residues long.

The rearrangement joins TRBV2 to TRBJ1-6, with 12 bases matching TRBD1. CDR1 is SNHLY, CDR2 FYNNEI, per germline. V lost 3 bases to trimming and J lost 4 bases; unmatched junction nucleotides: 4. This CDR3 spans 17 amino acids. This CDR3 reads CASSDPGQGAYNSPLHF. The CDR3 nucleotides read TGTGCCAGCAGTGATCCGGGACAGGGGGCGTATAATTCACCCCTCCACTTT.

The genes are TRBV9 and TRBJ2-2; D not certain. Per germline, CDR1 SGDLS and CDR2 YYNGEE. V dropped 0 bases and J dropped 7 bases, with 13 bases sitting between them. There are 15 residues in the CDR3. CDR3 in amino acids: CASSVVARIGGELFF. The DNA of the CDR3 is TGTGCCAGCAGCGTAGTGGCACGCATTGGCGGGGAGCTGTTTTTT.

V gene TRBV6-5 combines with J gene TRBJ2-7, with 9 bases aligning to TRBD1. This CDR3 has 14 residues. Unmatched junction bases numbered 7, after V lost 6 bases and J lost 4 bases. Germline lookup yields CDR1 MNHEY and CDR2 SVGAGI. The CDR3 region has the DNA TGTGCCAGCAGGTCCGGGACAGGGATATACGAGCAGTACTTC. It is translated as CASRSGTGIYEQYF.

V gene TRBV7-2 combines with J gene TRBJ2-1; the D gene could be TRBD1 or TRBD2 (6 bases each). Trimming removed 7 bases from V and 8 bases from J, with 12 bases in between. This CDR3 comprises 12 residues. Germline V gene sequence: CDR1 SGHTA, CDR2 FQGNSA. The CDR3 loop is CASTGAEYEQFF. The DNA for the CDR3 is TGTGCCAGCACGGGGGCGGAGTATGAGCAGTTCTTC.

CDR3 amino acids: CASRNRLNTEAFF. The CDR3 DNA sequence: TGTGCCAGCAGGAACAGATTGAACACTGAAGCTTTCTTT. This chain joins TRBV6-5 and TRBJ1-1, with D hard to call. The CDR3 spans 13 residues. V was shortened by 6 bases and J by 0 bases, with 8 bases between the two germline ends. Germline CDR1 MNHEY, CDR2 SVGAGI.

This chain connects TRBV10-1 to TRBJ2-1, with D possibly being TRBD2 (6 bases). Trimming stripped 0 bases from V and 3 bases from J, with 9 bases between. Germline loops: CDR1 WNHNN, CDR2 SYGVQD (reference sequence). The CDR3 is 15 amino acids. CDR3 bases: TGCGCCAGCAGTGAGTCCCTAGCGCACTACAATGAGCAGTTCTTC. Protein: CASSESLAHYNEQFF.

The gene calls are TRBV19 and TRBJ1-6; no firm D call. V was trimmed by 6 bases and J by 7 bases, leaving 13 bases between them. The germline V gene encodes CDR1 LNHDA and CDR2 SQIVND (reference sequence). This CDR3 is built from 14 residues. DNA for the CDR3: TGTGCCAGTAGCATCCTAGGTACGAATTCACCCCTCCACTTT. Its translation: CASSILGTNSPLHF.

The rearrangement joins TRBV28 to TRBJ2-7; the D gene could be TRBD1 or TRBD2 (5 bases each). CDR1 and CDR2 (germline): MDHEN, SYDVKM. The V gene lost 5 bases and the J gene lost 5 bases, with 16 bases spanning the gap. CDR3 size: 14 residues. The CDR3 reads CASSDGTALDEQYF. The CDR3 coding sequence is TGTGCCAGCAGTGACGGGACGGCACTAGACGAGCAGTACTTC.

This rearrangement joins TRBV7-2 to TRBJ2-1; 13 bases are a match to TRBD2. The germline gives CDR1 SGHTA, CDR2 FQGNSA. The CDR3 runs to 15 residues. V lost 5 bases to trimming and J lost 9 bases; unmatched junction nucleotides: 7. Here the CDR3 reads CASSTRLAGGREQFF. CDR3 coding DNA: TGTGCCAGCAGCACAAGACTAGCGGGAGGACGTGAGCAGTTCTTC.

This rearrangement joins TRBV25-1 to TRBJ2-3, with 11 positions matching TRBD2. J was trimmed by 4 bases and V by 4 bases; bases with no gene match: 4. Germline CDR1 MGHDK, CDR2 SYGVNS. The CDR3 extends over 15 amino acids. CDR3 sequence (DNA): TGTGCCAGCAGTGGGTTAGCGGGAGGGCCAGATACGCAGTATTTT. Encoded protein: CASSGLAGGPDTQYF.

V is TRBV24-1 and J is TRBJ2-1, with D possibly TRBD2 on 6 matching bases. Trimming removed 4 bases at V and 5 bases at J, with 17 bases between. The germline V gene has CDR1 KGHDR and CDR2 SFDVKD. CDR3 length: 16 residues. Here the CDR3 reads CATSDPKGLPHNEQFF. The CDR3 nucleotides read TGTGCCACCAGTGACCCAAAGGGACTTCCCCACAATGAGCAGTTCTTC.

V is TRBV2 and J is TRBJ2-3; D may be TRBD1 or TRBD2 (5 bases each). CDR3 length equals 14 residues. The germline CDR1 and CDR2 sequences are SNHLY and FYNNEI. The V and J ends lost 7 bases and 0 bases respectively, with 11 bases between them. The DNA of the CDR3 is TGTGCCAGCACTTCGGGACCCAGCACAGATACGCAGTATTTT. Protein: CASTSGPSTDTQYF. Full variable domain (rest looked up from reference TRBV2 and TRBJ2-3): EPEVTQTPSHQVTQMGQEVILRCVPISNHLYFYWYRQILGQKVEFLVSFYNNEISEKSEIFDDQFSVERPDGSNFTLKIRSTKLEDSAMYFCASTSGPSTDTQYFGPGTRLTVL.

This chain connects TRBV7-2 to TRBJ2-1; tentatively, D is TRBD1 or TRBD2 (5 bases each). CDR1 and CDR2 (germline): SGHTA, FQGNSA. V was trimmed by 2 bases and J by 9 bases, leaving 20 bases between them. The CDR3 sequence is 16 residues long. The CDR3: CASSLLVSGPPGEQFF. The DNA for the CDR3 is TGTGCCAGCAGCTTATTGGTCTCGGGACCACCAGGTGAGCAGTTCTTC.

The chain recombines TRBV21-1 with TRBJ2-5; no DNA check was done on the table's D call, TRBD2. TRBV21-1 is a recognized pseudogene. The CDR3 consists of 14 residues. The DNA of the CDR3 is TGTGCCAGCAGCTCTAGCGGGGTGGGTGAGACCCAGTACTTC. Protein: CASSSSGVGETQYF.

The CDR3 loop reads CASSSLTGSGRTDTQYF. The DNA for the CDR3 is TGTGCCAGCAGTTCTCTGACCGGGTCCGGACGCACAGATACGCAGTATTTT. The gene calls are TRBV27 and TRBJ2-3, with D unresolved. This CDR3 contains 17 residues. Germline values: CDR1 MNHEY, CDR2 SMNVEV (reference sequence). Trimming cost V 4 bases and J 1 base, with 18 bases left between them.

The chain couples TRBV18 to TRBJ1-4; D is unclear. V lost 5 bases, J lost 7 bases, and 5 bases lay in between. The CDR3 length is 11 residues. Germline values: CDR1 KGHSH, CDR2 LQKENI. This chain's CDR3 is CASSVAEKLFF. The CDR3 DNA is TGTGCCAGCTCAGTCGCTGAAAAACTGTTTTTT.

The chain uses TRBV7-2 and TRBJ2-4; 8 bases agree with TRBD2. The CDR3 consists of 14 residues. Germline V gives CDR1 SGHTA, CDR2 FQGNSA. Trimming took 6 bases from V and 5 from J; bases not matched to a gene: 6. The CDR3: CASSPAGVENIQYF. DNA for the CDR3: TGTGCCAGCAGTCCAGCGGGAGTGGAAAACATTCAGTACTTC.

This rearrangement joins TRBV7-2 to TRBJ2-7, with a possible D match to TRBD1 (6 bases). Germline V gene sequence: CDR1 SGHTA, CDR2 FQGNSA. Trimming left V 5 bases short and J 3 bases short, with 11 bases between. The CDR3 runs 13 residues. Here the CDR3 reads CASSPQGLYEQYF. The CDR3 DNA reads TGTGCCAGCAGCCCCCAGGGGCTCTACGAGCAGTACTTC.

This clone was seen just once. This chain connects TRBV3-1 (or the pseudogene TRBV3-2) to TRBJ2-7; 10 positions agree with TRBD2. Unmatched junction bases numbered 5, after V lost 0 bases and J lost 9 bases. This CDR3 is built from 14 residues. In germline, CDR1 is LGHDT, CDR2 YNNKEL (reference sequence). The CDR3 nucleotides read TGTGCCAGCAGCCAAGATCCAGCGGGAGGGTGGCAGTACTTC. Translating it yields CASSQDPAGGWQYF.

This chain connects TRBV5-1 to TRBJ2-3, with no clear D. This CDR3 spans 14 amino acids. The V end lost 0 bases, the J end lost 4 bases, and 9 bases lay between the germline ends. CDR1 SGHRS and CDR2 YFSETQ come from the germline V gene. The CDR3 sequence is CASSLDSPPDTQYF. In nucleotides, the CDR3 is TGCGCCAGCAGCTTGGACAGTCCCCCAGATACGCAGTATTTT.